The sequence of this T cell receptor beta chain was determined in a study of T-cell memory formation after mild COVID-19. This clonotype appeared many times. TCRdb processed the 5' RACE reads anew with MiXCR; each CDR3 protein has one entry. This sample has about 30,000 distinct CDR3 sequences, with 12% found just once. The CDR3 length is 13 residues. V lost 3 bases and J lost 10, with 12 bases in between. The germline CDR1 and CDR2 sequences are SNHLY and FYNNEI. The origin of this receptor is an adult woman who had mild COVID-19 (a few samples of this study predate the infection). Cell type and time point are not known. The V and J genes are TRBV2 and TRBJ1-4; D gene ambiguous. Material for sequencing was PBMCs or a T cell subset sorted from them (not recorded which). This chain's CDR3 is CASSERGRGKLFF. CDR3 sequence (DNA): TGTGCCAGCAGTGAGAGAGGGCGAGGAAAACTGTTTTTT.